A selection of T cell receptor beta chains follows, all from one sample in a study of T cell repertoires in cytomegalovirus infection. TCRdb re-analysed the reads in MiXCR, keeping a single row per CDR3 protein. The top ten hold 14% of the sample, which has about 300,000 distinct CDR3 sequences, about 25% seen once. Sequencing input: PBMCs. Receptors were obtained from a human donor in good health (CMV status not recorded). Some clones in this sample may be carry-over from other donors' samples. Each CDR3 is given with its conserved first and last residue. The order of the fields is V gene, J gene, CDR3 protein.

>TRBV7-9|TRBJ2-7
CASSLGDGPYEQYF
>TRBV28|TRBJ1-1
CASSPPDRAEAFF
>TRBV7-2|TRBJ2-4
CASSLGQGAPLDF
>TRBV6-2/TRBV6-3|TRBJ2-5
CASSKPGLEGETQYF
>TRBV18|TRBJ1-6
CASSPSTGPDNSPLHF
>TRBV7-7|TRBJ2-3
CASSQGGPDTQYF
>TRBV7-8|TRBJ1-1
CASRPGQGRDTEAFF
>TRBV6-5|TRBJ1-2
CASSFLSPGPDGYTF
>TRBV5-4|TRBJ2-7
CASSRSSGSSDEQYF
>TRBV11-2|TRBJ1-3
CASSLRWLRSSLYGNTIYF
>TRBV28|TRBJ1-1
CASASQWDRAFGTEAFF
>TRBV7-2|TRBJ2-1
CATNPSGRASEQFF
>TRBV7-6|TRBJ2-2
CASSLELSPGELFF
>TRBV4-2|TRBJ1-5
CASSQEPGGQPQHF
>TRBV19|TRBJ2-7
CASSYGRDASYEQYF
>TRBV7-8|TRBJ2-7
CASSNIHEQYF
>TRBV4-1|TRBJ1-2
CASSQDPGQGNYGYTF
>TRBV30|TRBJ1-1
CAWTLILGTEAFF
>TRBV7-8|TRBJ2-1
CASSSKGGRSSYNEQFF
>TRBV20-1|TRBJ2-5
CSADRSSETQYF
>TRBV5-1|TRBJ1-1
CASSSTRDRGLAEVEAFF
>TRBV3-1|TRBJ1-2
CASSQVDRPNYGYTF
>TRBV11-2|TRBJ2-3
CASRAPAGADTQYF
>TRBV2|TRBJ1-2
CASSDVVSYGYTF
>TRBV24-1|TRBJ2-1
CATRKNRGNEQFF
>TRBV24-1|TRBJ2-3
CATSDFRTTSTDTQYF
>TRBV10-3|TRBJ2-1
CAIARRDEQFF
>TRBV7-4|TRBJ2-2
CASETAGELFF
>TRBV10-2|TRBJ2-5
CASSESPLPGTQYF
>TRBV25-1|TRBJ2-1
CASSAGSRGKQFF
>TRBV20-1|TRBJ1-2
CSAPGQHNYGYTF
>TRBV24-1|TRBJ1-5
CATSDSGFNQPQHF
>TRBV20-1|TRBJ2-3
CSASGGHASTDTQYF
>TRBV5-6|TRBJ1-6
CASTKRDRLLNSPLHF
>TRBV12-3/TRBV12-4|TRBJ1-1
CASSFIAGQDAEAFF
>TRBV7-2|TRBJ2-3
CASRTGNADTQYF
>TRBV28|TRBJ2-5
CASTLAGPYQETQYF
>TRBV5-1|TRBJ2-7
CASRRSGTGPYEQYF
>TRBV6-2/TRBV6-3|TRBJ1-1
CASGQAEAFF
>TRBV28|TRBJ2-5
CASRRDRLQETQYF
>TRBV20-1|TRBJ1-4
CSAVPGQATNEKLFF
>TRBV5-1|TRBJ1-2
CASSLNEGDGYTF